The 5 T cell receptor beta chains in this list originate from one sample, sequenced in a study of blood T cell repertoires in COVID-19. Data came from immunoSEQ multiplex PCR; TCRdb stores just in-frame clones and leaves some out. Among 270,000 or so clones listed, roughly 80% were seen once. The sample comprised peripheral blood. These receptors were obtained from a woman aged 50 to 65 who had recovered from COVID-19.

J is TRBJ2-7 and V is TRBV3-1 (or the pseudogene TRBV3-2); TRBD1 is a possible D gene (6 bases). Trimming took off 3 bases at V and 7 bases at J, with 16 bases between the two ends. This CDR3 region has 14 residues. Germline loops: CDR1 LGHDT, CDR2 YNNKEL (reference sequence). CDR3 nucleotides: TGTGCCAGCAGCCAGGGGCCAGGGGAAGGGGAGCAGTACTTC. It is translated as CASSQGPGEGEQYF.

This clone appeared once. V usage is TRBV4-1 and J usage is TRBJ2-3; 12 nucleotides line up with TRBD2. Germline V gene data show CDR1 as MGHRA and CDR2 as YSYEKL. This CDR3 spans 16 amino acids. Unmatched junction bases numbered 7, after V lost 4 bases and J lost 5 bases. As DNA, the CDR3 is TGCGCCAGCAGCCGCACAGGACTAGCGGGGAGAGATACGCAGTATTTT. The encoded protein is CASSRTGLAGRDTQYF.

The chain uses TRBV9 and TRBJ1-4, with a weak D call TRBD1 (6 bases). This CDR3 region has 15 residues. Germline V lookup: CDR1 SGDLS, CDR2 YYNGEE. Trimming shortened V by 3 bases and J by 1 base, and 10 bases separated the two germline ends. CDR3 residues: CASSAQGLTNEKLFF. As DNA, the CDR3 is TGTGCCAGCAGCGCACAGGGCCTAACTAATGAAAAACTGTTTTTT.

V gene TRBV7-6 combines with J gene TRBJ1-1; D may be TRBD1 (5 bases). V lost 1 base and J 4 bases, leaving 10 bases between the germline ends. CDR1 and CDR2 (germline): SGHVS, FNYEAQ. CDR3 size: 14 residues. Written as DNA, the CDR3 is TGTGCCAGCAGCTTAGAGGGGAGGGGCACTGAAGCTTTCTTT. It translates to CASSLEGRGTEAFF.

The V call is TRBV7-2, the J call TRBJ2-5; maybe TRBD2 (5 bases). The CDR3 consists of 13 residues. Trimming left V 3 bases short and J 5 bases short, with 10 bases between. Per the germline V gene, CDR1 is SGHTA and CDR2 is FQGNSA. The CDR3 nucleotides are TGTGCCAGCAGCTTCAATAGCGTGGAGACCCAGTACTTC. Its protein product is CASSFNSVETQYF.